This TCR beta chain was recorded in a study of blood T cells in healthy people across ages. The authors ran a second PCR of roughly 6 to 12 cycles using a sample-barcoded 5' primer and a J-beta primer mix. TCRdb analysed the 5' RACE reads with MiXCR anew, one entry per CDR3 protein. The sample has approximately 1.5 million distinct CDR3 sequences, 42% seen once. Germline CDR1 SGHVS, CDR2 FQNEAQ. Between the trimmed V and J ends, which lost 5 bases and 13 bases, there was a span of 16 bases. CDR3 length equals 12 residues. Study-level points and caveats: Donor CMV status, an unknown factor, possibly confounded changes in expanded clonotypes.

This clonotype showed up just a few times. Antigen unknown. Extraction of total RNA produced a minimum of 5 micrograms from each sample. This receptor was identified in a woman under 30 in good health. The chain recombines TRBV7-8 with TRBJ2-3; D call uncertain. Source material: blood. This CDR3 is CASSPSKDAKYF. The CDR3 DNA reads TGTGCCAGCAGCCCGAGTAAGGACGCTAAGTATTTT.